This T cell receptor beta chain was sequenced in a study of response to subunit inactivated influenza vaccine. TCRdb independently ran MiXCR on the RT-PCR reads; one entry per CDR3 protein. This sample has under 200,000 distinct CDR3 sequences, with about an eighth found just once. This clonotype was recorded a few times. V trimming: 0 bases; J trimming: 1 base; junction bases outside the gene matches: 5. There are 16 residues in the CDR3. CDR1 is LGHNA, CDR2 YSLEER, per germline. Another study also made use of these data, one on T cells expressing NK-cell markers. This second study says: Synthesis of TCR beta cDNA relied on 5'RACE template switching carrying UMIs. Seven HCMV-seropositive donors and one seronegative donor made up the eight sequenced donors. The contribution of dominant NKG2C+ clonotypes to CD8+ T cells in six donors was about 1.0-7.0%.

This chain uses TRBV4-3 with TRBJ2-7; 8 bases are a match to TRBD1. This receptor was obtained from a man aged 50-59 years who received an inactivated influenza vaccine. The sample in question was CD8+ T cells sorted from PBMCs, obtained 11 to 12 days after vaccination. This CDR3 is CASSQDRYRGSYEQYF. DNA of the CDR3: TGCGCCAGCAGCCAAGATAGGTACAGGGGGTCCTACGAGCAGTACTTC.